Below are 14 T cell receptor beta chains sequenced from a single sample in a study of cytomegalovirus exposure and HLA in healthy donors. 13 Jbeta primers and 60 Vbeta primers were used for the PCR. The data were produced by immunoSEQ multiplex PCR, yet TCRdb's version contains in-frame clones alone and is incomplete. The sample's table shows about 88,000 clones. Sequenced input: PBMCs. Receptors were obtained from a girl between 10 and 17 years old in good health and CMV-seropositive.

The chain recombines TRBV5-4 with TRBJ1-1, with TRBD1 matching 8 bases. The CDR3 consists of 13 residues. Germline V gene sequence: CDR1 SGHNT, CDR2 YYREEE (reference sequence). After removal of 2 bases from V and 8 bases from J, the junction contained 5 bases not matched to a gene. The CDR3 sequence is CASSFGQGGEAFF. As DNA, the CDR3 is TGTGCCAGCAGCTTTGGACAGGGAGGCGAAGCTTTCTTT. Based on the CDR3 plus reference TRBV5-4 and TRBJ1-1, the full variable domain is ETGVTQSPTHLIKTRGQQVTLRCSSQSGHNTVSWYQQALGQGPQFIFQYYREEENGRGNFPPRFSGLQFPNYSSELNVNALELDDSALYLCASSFGQGGEAFFGQGTRLTVV.

The chain joins TRBV7-2 to TRBJ2-7; no clear D. The CDR3 is 17 amino acids. Trimming stripped 3 bases from V and 0 bases from J, with 18 bases between. Germline V gives CDR1 SGHTA, CDR2 FQGNSA. The chain's CDR3 is CASSLGRSRRSSYEQYV. In DNA form, the CDR3 reads TGTGCCAGCAGCTTGGGTCGCAGCAGAAGGAGCTCCTACGAGCAGTACGTC.

This chain connects TRBV6-6 to TRBJ1-6; D is ambiguous. Germline CDR1 MNHNY, CDR2 SVGAGI (reference sequence). The CDR3 loop spans 13 amino acids. V was shortened by 6 bases and J by 3 bases, with 6 bases between the two germline ends. In DNA, the CDR3 is TGTGCCAGCAGCCCCATCTATAATTCACCCCTCCACTTT. Protein sequence: CASSPIYNSPLHF.

The J gene is TRBJ2-5, the V gene TRBV28, with TRBD1 identical over 9 bases. With 5 bases clipped from V and 5 bases from J, the junction kept 12 bases outside the gene matches. This CDR3 is 16 amino acids long. Per the germline V gene, CDR1 is MDHEN and CDR2 is SYDVKM. DNA for the CDR3: TGTGCCAGCAGTCGACAGGGGGAATACGCAGGCGAGACCCAGTACTTC. Amino acid sequence: CASSRQGEYAGETQYF.

The J gene is TRBJ2-5, the V gene TRBV15, with TRBD1 as a possible D gene (5 bases). CDR1 and CDR2 from the germline V gene are LNHNV and YYDKDF (reference sequence). The CDR3 covers 14 residues. The V end was cut by 5 bases, the J end by 4 bases, with 14 bases between. The CDR3 sequence is CATSRKGWGETQYF. In nucleotides, the CDR3 is TGTGCCACCAGCCGCAAGGGGTGGGGAGAGACCCAGTACTTC.

This chain connects TRBV7-9 to TRBJ1-2; TRBD1 agrees at 7 bases. The CDR3 is 15 residues long. V lost 5 bases and J lost 3; bases outside the gene matches: 9. CDR1 is SEHNR and CDR2 is FQNEAQ in the germline V gene (reference sequence). CDR3 sequence (DNA): TGTGCCAGCAGCGAATCGACAGGGATCGACTATGGCTACACCTTC. It encodes CASSESTGIDYGYTF.

The chain employs TRBV6-1 and TRBJ1-1; D gene uncertain. V gave up 4 bases and J gave up 0 bases, with 12 bases separating them. CDR3 length equals 15 residues. In germline, CDR1 is MNHNS, CDR2 SASEGT. The DNA of the CDR3 is TGTGCCAGCAGTGGCGGGGTTGTCGTGAACACTGAAGCTTTCTTT. Translating it yields CASSGGVVVNTEAFF.

This rearrangement joins TRBV29-1 to TRBJ2-5; D perhaps matches TRBD2 (5 bases). Germline CDR1 SQVTM, CDR2 ANQGSEA. CDR3 size: 13 residues. Trimming pared 8 bases from V and 9 bases from J, leaving 22 bases between. The CDR3 loop reads CSLLGSGGIAQYF. For the CDR3, the DNA is TGCAGCCTTTTGGGATCCGGAGGTATAGCCCAGTACTTC.

This CDR3 is CASRQGGDYGYTF. The CDR3 bases are TGTGCCAGTAGGCAAGGGGGGGACTATGGCTACACCTTC. This chain connects TRBV19 to TRBJ1-2; possible D gene TRBD1, 6 bases. Trimming shortened V by 6 bases and J by 3 bases, and 11 bases separated the two germline ends. This CDR3 spans 13 amino acids. Germline V gene data show CDR1 as LNHDA and CDR2 as SQIVND (reference sequence). The variable domain in full, completed from reference TRBV19 and TRBJ1-2, reads DGGITQSPKYLFRKEGQNVTLSCEQNLNHDAMYWYRQDPGQGLRLIYYSQIVNDFQKGDIAEGYSVSREKKESFPLTVTSAQKNPTAFYLCASRQGGDYGYTFGSGTRLTVV.

The chain combines TRBV6-1 with TRBJ1-1; 12 nucleotides line up with TRBD1. After removal of 8 bases from V and 3 bases from J, the junction contained 4 bases not matched to a gene. Germline V gene lookup returns CDR1 MNHNS and CDR2 SASEGT. This CDR3 spans 14 amino acids. This chain's CDR3 is CASGTGGGDTEAFF. CDR3 bases: TGTGCCAGCGGGACAGGGGGCGGTGACACTGAAGCTTTCTTT.

The chain is built from TRBV9 and TRBJ2-6; a possible D gene is TRBD2 (7 bases). The CDR3 has 18 residues. The germline gives CDR1 SGDLS, CDR2 YYNGEE. V was cut by 3 bases and J by 1 base, with 17 bases left in between. Here the CDR3 DNA reads TGTGCCAGCAGCGCCGAACCAAGGGGGGGATCTGGGGCCAACGTCCTGACTTTC. It translates to CASSAEPRGGSGANVLTF.

The gene calls are TRBV6-1 and TRBJ2-5; 9 bases map to TRBD1. J lost 3 bases, V lost 6 bases, and 8 bases had no gene match. The CDR3 is 15 residues long. Germline loops: CDR1 MNHNS, CDR2 SASEGT. DNA of the CDR3: TGTGCCAGCAGCCTGCCGGGACAGGGAAAAGAGACCCAGTACTTC. Translation gives CASSLPGQGKETQYF.

The CDR3: CASSPGTGEDETQYF. DNA of the CDR3: TGTGCCAGCTCACCTGGGACAGGGGAAGACGAGACCCAGTACTTC. The rearrangement links TRBV18 to TRBJ2-5; TRBD1 aligns across 10 bases. The germline V gene has CDR1 KGHSH and CDR2 LQKENI. V was clipped by 3 bases and J by 5 bases; unmatched bases: 6. The CDR3 has 15 residues.

The chain is built from TRBV13 and TRBJ2-2; D perhaps matches TRBD1 (6 bases). The V gene lost 5 bases and the J gene lost 5 bases, with 18 bases spanning the gap. CDR1 PRHDT and CDR2 FYEKMQ come from the germline V gene (reference sequence). The CDR3 runs to 16 residues. CDR3: CASSPLGAILTGELFF. In DNA, the CDR3 is TGTGCCAGCAGCCCCCTGGGGGCGATCTTAACCGGGGAGCTGTTTTTT. The full variable domain, its missing parts supplied by reference TRBV13 and TRBJ2-2, is AAGVIQSPRHLIKEKRETATLKCYPIPRHDTVYWYQQGPGQDPQFLISFYEKMQSDKGSIPDRFSAQQFSDYHSELNMSSLELGDSALYFCASSPLGAILTGELFFGEGSRLTVL.